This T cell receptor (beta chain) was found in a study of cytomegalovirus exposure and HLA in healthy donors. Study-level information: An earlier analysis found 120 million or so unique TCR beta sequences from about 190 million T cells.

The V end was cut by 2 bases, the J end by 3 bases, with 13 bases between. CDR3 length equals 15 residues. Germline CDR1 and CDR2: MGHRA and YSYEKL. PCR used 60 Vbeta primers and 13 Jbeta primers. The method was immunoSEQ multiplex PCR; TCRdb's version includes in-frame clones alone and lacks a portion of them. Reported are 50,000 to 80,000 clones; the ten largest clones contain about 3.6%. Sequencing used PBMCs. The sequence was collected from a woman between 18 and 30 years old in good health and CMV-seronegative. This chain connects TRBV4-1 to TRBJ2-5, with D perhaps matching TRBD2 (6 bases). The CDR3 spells CASSQSGSGEETQYF. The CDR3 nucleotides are TGCGCCAGCAGCCAATCGGGCTCGGGGGAAGAGACCCAGTACTTC.